Each of the 12 T cell receptor beta chains below was sequenced from the same sample in a study of shared clonotypes between healthy human individuals. Only in-frame clones appear in the TCRdb table, and some are missing; sequencing was by immunoSEQ multiplex PCR. This table holds roughly 2.4 million clones, approximately 94% found once. The sample comprised naive CD4+ T cells sorted from blood. The subset here: CD45RA+ positively selected. These receptors all stem from a man aged 18 to 29 in good health.

The chain employs TRBV30 and TRBJ1-5; the D is unclear. Deletions cut 2 bases from V and 3 bases from J, with 8 bases between. The CDR3 totals 13 residues. CDR1 and CDR2 (germline): GTSNPN, SVGIG (reference sequence). CDR3 protein: CAWSRDTNQPQHF. The CDR3 DNA reads as TGTGCCTGGAGTAGGGATACCAATCAGCCCCAGCATTTT. Complete variable domain (other parts from reference TRBV30 and TRBJ1-5): SQTIHQWPATLVQPVGSPLSLECTVEGTSNPNLYWYRQAAGRGLQLLFYSVGIGQISSEVPQNLSASRPQDRQFILSSKKLLLSDSGFYLCAWSRDTNQPQHFGDGTRLSIL.

The count of this clone is one. V is TRBV28 and J is TRBJ1-4; D is unresolved. There are 12 residues in the CDR3. V lost 5 bases and J lost 0, with 1 base in between. CDR1 and CDR2 (germline): MDHEN, SYDVKM. The CDR3 DNA reads TGTGCCAGCAGTGCAACTAATGAAAAACTGTTTTTT. It specifies CASSATNEKLFF.

This chain links TRBV7-2 with TRBJ1-4; D is uncertain. The CDR3 runs to 14 residues. V dropped 1 base and J dropped 7 bases, with 10 bases sitting between them. Looked up from germline, CDR1 is SGHTA and CDR2 is FQGNSA. The CDR3 here is CASSLGLGSEKLFF. In DNA, the CDR3 is TGTGCCAGCAGCTTAGGTTTGGGGAGTGAAAAACTGTTTTTT.

The V and J genes are TRBV4-3 and TRBJ2-2; D ambiguous. Germline CDR1 LGHNA, CDR2 YSLEER. The V end was cut by 3 bases, the J end by 8 bases, with 7 bases between. There are 12 residues in the CDR3. The CDR3 region has the DNA TGCGCCAGCAGCCACGTCAAAGGGGAGCTGTTTTTT. Its translation: CASSHVKGELFF.

This clone was recorded once. Since a far larger clone is one base different, this is likely a read error. The genes are TRBV2 and TRBJ1-1, with 7 bases identical to TRBD1. Germline V gene sequence: CDR1 SNHLY, CDR2 FYNNEI. This CDR3 contains 14 residues. V gave up 4 bases and J gave up 0 bases; unmatched junction bases: 2. CDR3 sequence reads: CASSADRVNTEAFF. CDR3 DNA sequence: TGTGCCAGCAGTGCTGACAGGGTGAACACTGAAGCTTTCTTT.

The chain recombines TRBV2 with TRBJ2-1; 8 bases align to TRBD2. The CDR3 sequence is 14 residues long. Germline CDR1 and CDR2: SNHLY and FYNNEI. Losses at the gene ends were 2 bases for V and 6 bases for J; bases not matched to a gene: 3. Here the CDR3 DNA reads TGTGCCAGCAGTGAATCCCTAGCGGGCAATGAGCAGTTCTTC. Residues: CASSESLAGNEQFF.

The chain has TRBV6-5 and TRBJ2-7; 9 nucleotides align to TRBD1. Germline loops: CDR1 MNHEY, CDR2 SVGAGI. The CDR3 contains 14 residues. Unmatched junction bases numbered 3, after V lost 4 bases and J lost 2 bases. The CDR3 DNA reads TGTGCCAGCAGTTCGAGGACAGGGGCCTACGAGCAGTACTTC. The encoded protein is CASSSRTGAYEQYF.

This clone was detected a few times. J is TRBJ2-7 and V is TRBV6-1, with D hard to call. Germline values: CDR1 MNHNS, CDR2 SASEGT. This CDR3 comprises 12 residues. Trimming removed 4 bases from V and 3 bases from J, with 7 bases in between. This CDR3 is CASSGAGYEQYF. DNA of the CDR3: TGTGCCAGCAGTGGGGCCGGCTACGAGCAGTACTTC.

This chain joins TRBV5-1 and TRBJ1-2, with D hard to call. The V gene lost 0 bases and the J gene lost 8 bases, with 8 bases spanning the gap. The CDR3 has 12 amino acids. From germline, CDR1 is SGHRS and CDR2 YFSETQ. The CDR3 spells CASSLGQSGYTF. In DNA, the CDR3 is TGCGCCAGCAGCTTGGGTCAGTCCGGCTACACCTTC.

The chain employs TRBV27 and TRBJ1-1; D uncertain. The CDR3 spans 13 residues. Germline lookup yields CDR1 MNHEY and CDR2 SMNVEV (reference sequence). V shed 3 bases and J shed 7 bases, with 12 bases lying between them. The CDR3 is CASSFNRYDEAFF. The CDR3 region has the DNA TGTGCCAGCAGTTTCAATCGATACGATGAAGCTTTCTTT.

J is TRBJ2-7 and V is TRBV28; D may match TRBD1 or TRBD2 (6 bases each). V was shortened by 7 bases and J by 6 bases, with 22 bases between the two germline ends. Germline V lookup: CDR1 MDHEN, CDR2 SYDVKM. The CDR3 length is 15 residues. CDR3 loop: CASTLPGVGGPEQYF. The CDR3 DNA is TGTGCCAGCACCCTCCCAGGGGTGGGGGGCCCCGAGCAGTACTTC.

This chain joins TRBV4-1 and TRBJ2-3, with D maybe TRBD2 (6 bases). The ends were cut back, 7 bases at V and 2 bases at J, with 22 bases in the middle. The CDR3 runs to 17 residues. Per the germline V gene, CDR1 is MGHRA and CDR2 is YSYEKL. This CDR3 is CASKLRDLPSTTDTQYF. CDR3 nucleotides: TGCGCCAGCAAATTACGGGACTTACCCTCAACCACAGATACGCAGTATTTT.